Sequencing of this T cell receptor (beta chain) was carried out in a study of blood T cell repertoires in COVID-19. The CDR3 is made up of 15 amino acids. The germline CDR1 and CDR2 sequences are MNHEY and SVGEGT. The ends were cut back, 6 bases at V and 3 bases at J, with 18 bases in the middle. Profiling relied on immunoSEQ multiplex PCR, and the TCRdb table lists in-frame clones only, not all of them. This sample has over 200,000 clones; around 84% occur once, and the top ten carry under 20%. The rearrangement joins TRBV6-2 or TRBV6-3 to TRBJ2-7; a weak D match, TRBD1 (5 bases). What was sequenced was PBMCs or T cells enriched from blood (not recorded which). This TCR derives from a man between 35 and 55 years old who had recovered from COVID-19. CDR3 sequence: CASSSTGTRSYEQYF. The CDR3, as DNA: TGTGCCAGCAGCTCCACAGGAACGAGGAGCTACGAGCAGTACTTC.